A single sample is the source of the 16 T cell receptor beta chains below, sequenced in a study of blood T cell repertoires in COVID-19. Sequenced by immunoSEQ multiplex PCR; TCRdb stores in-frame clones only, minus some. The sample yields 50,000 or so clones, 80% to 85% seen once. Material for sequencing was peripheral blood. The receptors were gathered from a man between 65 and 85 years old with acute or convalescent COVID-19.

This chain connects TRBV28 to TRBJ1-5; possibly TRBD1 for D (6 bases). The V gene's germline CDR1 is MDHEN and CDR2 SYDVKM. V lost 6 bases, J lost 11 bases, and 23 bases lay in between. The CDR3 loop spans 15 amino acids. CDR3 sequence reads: CASRATGFTGSAQHF. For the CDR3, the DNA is TGTGCCAGCAGGGCTACAGGGTTCACTGGCTCAGCCCAGCATTTT.

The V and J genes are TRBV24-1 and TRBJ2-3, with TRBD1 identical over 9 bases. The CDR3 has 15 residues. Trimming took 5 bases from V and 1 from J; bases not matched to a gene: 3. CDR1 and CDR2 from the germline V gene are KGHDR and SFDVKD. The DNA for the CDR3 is TGTGCCACCAGTGCCTGGGACAGGGGCACAGATACGCAGTATTTT. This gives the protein CATSAWDRGTDTQYF.

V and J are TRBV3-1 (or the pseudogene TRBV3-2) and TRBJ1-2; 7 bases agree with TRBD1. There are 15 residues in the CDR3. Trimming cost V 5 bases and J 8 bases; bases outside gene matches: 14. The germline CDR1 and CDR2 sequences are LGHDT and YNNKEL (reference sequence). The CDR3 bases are TGTGCCAGCAGCACAATACCGGGACAGTCGGCAGGCTACACCTTC. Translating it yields CASSTIPGQSAGYTF.

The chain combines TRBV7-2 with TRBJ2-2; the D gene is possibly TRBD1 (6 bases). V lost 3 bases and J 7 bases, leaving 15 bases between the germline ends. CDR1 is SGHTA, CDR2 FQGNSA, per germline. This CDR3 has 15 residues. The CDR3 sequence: CASSLGTRLGGELFF. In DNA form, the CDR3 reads TGTGCCAGCAGCTTGGGGACACGTCTTGGCGGGGAGCTGTTTTTT.

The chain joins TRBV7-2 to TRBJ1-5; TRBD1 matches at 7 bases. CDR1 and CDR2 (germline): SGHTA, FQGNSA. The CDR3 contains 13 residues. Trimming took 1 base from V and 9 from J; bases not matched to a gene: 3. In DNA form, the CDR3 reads TGTGCCAGCAGCTTAGAGGGGGCGAGGCCCCAGCATTTT. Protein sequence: CASSLEGARPQHF. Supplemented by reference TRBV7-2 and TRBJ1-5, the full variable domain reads GAGVSQSPSNKVTEKGKDVELRCDPISGHTALYWYRQSLGQGLEFLIYFQGNSAPDKSGLPSDRFSAERTGGSVSTLTIQRTQQEDSAVYLCASSLEGARPQHFGDGTRLSIL.

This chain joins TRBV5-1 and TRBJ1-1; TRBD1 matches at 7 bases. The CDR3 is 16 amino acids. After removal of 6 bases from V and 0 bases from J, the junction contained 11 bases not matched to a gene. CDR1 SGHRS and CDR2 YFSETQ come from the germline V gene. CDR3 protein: CASTFLTGRMNTEAFF. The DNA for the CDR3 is TGCGCCAGCACCTTTCTGACAGGGCGGATGAACACTGAAGCTTTCTTT.

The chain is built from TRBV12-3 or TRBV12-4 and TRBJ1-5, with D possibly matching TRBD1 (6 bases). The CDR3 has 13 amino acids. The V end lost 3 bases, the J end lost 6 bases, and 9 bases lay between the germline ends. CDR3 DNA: TGTGCCAGCAGTTTTTCAGGGGTTCAGCCCCAGCATTTT. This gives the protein CASSFSGVQPQHF.

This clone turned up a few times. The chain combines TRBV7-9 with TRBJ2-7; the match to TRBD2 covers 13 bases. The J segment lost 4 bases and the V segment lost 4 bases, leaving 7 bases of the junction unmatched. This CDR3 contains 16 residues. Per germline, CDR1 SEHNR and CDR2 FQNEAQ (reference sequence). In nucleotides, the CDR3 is TGTGCCAGCAGCTGGGGGACTAGCGGGATCGGGTACGAGCAGTACTTC. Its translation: CASSWGTSGIGYEQYF. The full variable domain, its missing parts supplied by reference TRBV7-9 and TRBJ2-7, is DTGVSQNPRHKITKRGQNVTFRCDPISEHNRLYWYRQTLGQGPEFLTYFQNEAQLEKSRLLSDRFSAERPKGSFSTLEIQRTEQGDSAMYLCASSWGTSGIGYEQYFGPGTRLTVT.

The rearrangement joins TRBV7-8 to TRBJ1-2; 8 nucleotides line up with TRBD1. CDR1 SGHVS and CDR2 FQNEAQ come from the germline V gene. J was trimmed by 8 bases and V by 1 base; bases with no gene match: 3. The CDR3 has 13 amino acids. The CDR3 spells CASSLEGQGGYTF. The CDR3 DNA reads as TGTGCCAGCAGCTTAGAAGGACAGGGCGGCTACACCTTC.

The CDR3 region has the DNA TGTGCCAGTTACAGGGTTGGTGGCTACACCTTC. Translated, it gives CASYRVGGYTF. This chain links TRBV6-5 with TRBJ1-2, with D possibly TRBD1 on 6 matching bases. CDR3 length equals 11 residues. V was clipped by 9 bases and J by 7 bases, with 12 bases between them. Germline loops: CDR1 MNHEY, CDR2 SVGAGI.

The CDR3 sequence: CASSLLGKRYTGELFF. The CDR3 DNA sequence: TGTGCCAGCAGCTTGTTGGGAAAGCGGTACACCGGGGAGCTGTTTTTT. This chain links TRBV5-6 with TRBJ2-2, with D possibly TRBD2 on 5 matching bases. The V end lost 1 base, the J end lost 3 bases, and 13 bases lay between the germline ends. The germline V gene encodes CDR1 SGHDT and CDR2 YYEEEE. The CDR3 length is 16 residues.

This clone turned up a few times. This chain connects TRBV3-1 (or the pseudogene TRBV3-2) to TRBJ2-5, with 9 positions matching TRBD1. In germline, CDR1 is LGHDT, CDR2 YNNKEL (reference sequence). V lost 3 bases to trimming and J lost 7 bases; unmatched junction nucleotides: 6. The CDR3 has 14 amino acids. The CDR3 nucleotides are TGTGCCAGCAGCCATTGGAGACAGGGGGGGACCCAGTACTTC. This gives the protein CASSHWRQGGTQYF.

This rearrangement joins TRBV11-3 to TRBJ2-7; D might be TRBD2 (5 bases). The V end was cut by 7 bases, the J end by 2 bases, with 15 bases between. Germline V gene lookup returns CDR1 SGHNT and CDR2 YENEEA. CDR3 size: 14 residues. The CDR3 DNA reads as TGTGCCAGCAATAGGACTCTTAAAACCTACGAGCAGTACTTC. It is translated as CASNRTLKTYEQYF. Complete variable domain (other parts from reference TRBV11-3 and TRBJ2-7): EAGVVQSPRYKIIEKKQPVAFWCNPISGHNTLYWYLQNLGQGPELLIRYENEEAVDDSQLPKDRFSAERLKGVDSTLKIQPAELGDSAVYLCASNRTLKTYEQYFGPGTRLTVT.

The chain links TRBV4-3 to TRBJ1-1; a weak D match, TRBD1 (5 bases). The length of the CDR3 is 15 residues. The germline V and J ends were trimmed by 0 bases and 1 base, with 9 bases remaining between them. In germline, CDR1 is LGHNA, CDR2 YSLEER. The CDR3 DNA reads TGCGCCAGCAGCCAAGATGGCAGGGCGAACACTGAAGCTTTCTTT. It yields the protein CASSQDGRANTEAFF.

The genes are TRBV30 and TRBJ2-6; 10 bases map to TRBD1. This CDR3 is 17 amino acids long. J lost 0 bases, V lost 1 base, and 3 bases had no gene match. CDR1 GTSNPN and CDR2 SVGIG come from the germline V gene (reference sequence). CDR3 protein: CAWSGDRGPSGANVLTF. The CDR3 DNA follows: TGTGCCTGGAGTGGGGACAGGGGCCCCTCTGGGGCCAACGTCCTGACTTTC.

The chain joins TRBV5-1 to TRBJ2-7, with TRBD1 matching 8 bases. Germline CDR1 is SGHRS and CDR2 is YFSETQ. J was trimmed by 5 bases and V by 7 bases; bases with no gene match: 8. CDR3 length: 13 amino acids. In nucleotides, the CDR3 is TGCGCCAGCGGGGCAGGGGGCCCCGACGAGCAGTACTTC. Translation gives CASGAGGPDEQYF.